This TCR beta chain comes out of a study of response to subunit inactivated influenza vaccine. Study-wide results and caveats: With each seasonal influenza vaccination, the authors suggested, few new T cells are recruited.

This clonotype was seen a handful of times. Its antigen remains unidentified. Via MiXCR, TCRdb re-called the RT-PCR reads, giving one row per CDR3 protein. The data contain about 780,000 distinct CDR3 sequences, roughly 20% of them singletons. This sample comprised PBMCs from blood, obtained roughly 5 days after vaccination. This TCR was sampled from a man aged 50 to 59 who received an inactivated influenza vaccine.

The DNA of the CDR3 is TGTGCCAGCAGCTTTTTTGGGGGGCGCACCGGGGAGCTGTTTTTT. Translation: CASSFFGGRTGELFF. V is TRBV5-6 and J is TRBJ2-2; D possibly matches TRBD1 or TRBD2 (6 bases each). Germline V gives CDR1 SGHDT, CDR2 YYEEEE. The CDR3 consists of 15 residues. Deletions cut 2 bases from V and 4 bases from J, with 12 bases between.